This T cell receptor beta chain was recorded in a study of T cells expressing NK-cell markers. Study conclusions and caveats: Of CD8+ T cells, roughly 1.0-8% belonged to dominant NKG2C+ clonotypes in more than five donors.

With respect to this clonotype: Its cognate antigen is unknown.

Per germline, CDR1 MGHDK and CDR2 SYGVNS. The CDR3 is 15 residues long. Reanalyzing the 5' RACE reads, TCRdb keeps one entry per CDR3 protein, without DNA. This listing includes about 370,000 distinct CDR3 sequences. Sequencing was carried out using blood T cells: a sorted CD56 or NKG2C T cell subset, CD4+ or CD8+ T cells, or bulk PBMC T cells (not recorded which). The sequence was collected from a woman in her fifties or sixties in good health. This chain joins TRBV25-1 and TRBJ1-3; as DNA is missing, the TRBD1 call by TCRdb cannot be tested. CDR3: CASSESDKSGNTIYF.